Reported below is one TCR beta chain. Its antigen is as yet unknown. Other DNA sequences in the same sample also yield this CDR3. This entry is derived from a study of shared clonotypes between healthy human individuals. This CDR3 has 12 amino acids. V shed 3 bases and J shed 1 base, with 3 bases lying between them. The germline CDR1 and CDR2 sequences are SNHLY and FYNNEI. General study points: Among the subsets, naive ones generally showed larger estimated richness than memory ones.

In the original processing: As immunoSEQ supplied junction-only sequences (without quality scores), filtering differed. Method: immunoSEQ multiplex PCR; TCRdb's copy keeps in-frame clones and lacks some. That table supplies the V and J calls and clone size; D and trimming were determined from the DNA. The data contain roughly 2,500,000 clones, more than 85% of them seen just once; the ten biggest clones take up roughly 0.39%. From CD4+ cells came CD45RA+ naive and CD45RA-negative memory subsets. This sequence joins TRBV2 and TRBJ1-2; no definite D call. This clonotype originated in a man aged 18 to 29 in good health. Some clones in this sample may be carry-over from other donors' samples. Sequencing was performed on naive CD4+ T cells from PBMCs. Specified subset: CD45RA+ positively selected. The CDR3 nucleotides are TGTGCCAGCAGTGATAGTAACTATGGCTACACCTTC. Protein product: CASSDSNYGYTF.